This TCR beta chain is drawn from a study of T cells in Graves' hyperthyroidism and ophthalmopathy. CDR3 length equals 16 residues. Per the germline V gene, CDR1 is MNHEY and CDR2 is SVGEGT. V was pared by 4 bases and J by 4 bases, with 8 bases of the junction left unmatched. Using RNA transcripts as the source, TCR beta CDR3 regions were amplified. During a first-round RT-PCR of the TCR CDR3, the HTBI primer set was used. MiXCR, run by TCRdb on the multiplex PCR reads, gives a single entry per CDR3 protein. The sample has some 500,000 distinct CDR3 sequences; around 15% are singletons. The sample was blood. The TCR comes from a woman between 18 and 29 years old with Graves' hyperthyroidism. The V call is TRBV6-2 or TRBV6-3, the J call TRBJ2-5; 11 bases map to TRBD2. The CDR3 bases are TGTGCCAGCAGTTCATCCCGACTAGCGGGATCAGAGACCCAGTACTTC. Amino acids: CASSSSRLAGSETQYF.